One sample yielded the 30 T cell receptor beta chains listed below, sequenced in a study of OX40 agonist ivuxolimab in advanced cancers. Repertoires were generated with immunoSEQ multiplex PCR, while TCRdb's copy carries only in-frame clones and drops some. The repertoire consists of fewer than 75,000 clones, with more than 85% occurring once and the leading ten covering 2% to 2.5%. The input for sequencing was CD4+ or CD8+ T cells sorted from blood, taken in a trial of the OX40 agonist ivuxolimab. Receptors were obtained from an adult with an advanced solid tumor such as melanoma, head and neck, liver or kidney cancer.

This chain connects TRBV5-1 to TRBJ2-1; D tentatively reads TRBD1 or TRBD2 (6 bases each). Trimming stripped 2 bases from V and 0 bases from J, with 12 bases between. From germline, CDR1 is SGHRS and CDR2 YFSETQ. CDR3 size: 16 residues. CDR3 nucleotides: TGCGCCAGCAGCTTTGTGACGGGGGCCTCCTACAATGAGCAGTTCTTC. Its protein is CASSFVTGASYNEQFF.

The chain has TRBV19 and TRBJ1-6, with D tentatively TRBD1 (6 bases). V dropped 4 bases and J dropped 8 bases, with 15 bases sitting between them. Germline CDR1 reads LNHDA; CDR2 reads SQIVND (reference sequence). The CDR3 sequence is 15 residues long. The CDR3: CASSSTGRGYSPLHF. CDR3 nucleotide sequence: TGTGCCAGTAGTAGCACAGGGAGAGGTTATTCACCCCTCCACTTT.

The CDR3 nucleotides read TGTGCCACCAGCAGGACCAGGGGTCGGGGTCAGCCCCAGCATTTT. Translation: CATSRTRGRGQPQHF. This chain links TRBV15 with TRBJ1-5; D may be TRBD1 (6 bases). Trimming pared 3 bases from V and 6 bases from J, leaving 15 bases between. CDR3 size: 15 residues. CDR1 is LNHNV and CDR2 is YYDKDF in the germline V gene (reference sequence).

Concerning this clone itself: Other DNA sequences of this sample code for an identical CDR3. The chain is built from TRBV4-2 and TRBJ2-1, with 9 bases aligning to TRBD2. Trimming at V came to 1 base and at J to 12 bases, leaving 13 bases not matched to a gene. This CDR3 is built from 16 residues. Germline values: CDR1 LGHNA, CDR2 YNFKEQ. The CDR3 protein is CASSQVGGLAGLLQFF. The CDR3 DNA reads TGTGCCAGCAGCCAAGTGGGGGGGCTAGCGGGGTTACTGCAGTTCTTC.

V gene TRBV21-1 combines with J gene TRBJ1-2; the table's D call, TRBD1, has no DNA check behind it. TRBV21-1 is classified as a pseudogene. This CDR3 contains 15 residues. CDR3 amino acids: CASSVDRRANYGYTF. CDR3 sequence (DNA): TGTGCCAGCAGCGTCGACAGACGAGCTAACTATGGCTACACCTTC.

The rearrangement uses TRBV29-1 and TRBJ2-4; D is undetermined. V was clipped by 4 bases and J by 0 bases, with 13 bases between them. CDR3 length: 15 residues. Germline lookup yields CDR1 SQVTM and CDR2 ANQGSEA. The CDR3 DNA reads TGCAGCGTTGTTGGAGAGTTTAGAGCCAAAAACATTCAGTACTTC. Its protein is CSVVGEFRAKNIQYF.

The chain couples TRBV5-8 to TRBJ1-3; D ambiguous. The V end lost 4 bases, the J end lost 0 bases, and 8 bases lay between the germline ends. Germline V lookup: CDR1 SGHTS, CDR2 YDEGEE. The CDR3 length is 14 residues. This chain's CDR3 is CASSPIRSGNTIYF. The CDR3 nucleotides are TGTGCCAGCAGCCCAATTCGCTCTGGAAACACCATATATTTT. Full variable domain (remainder filled in from reference TRBV5-8 and TRBJ1-3): EAGVTQSPTHLIKTRGQQATLRCSPISGHTSVYWYQQALGLGLQFLLWYDEGEERNRGNFPPRFSGRQFPNYSSELNVNALELEDSALYLCASSPIRSGNTIYFGEGSWLTVV.

This chain joins TRBV5-1 and TRBJ1-6, with unresolved D. Germline assignment: CDR1 SGHRS and CDR2 YFSETQ. V lost 0 bases, J lost 2 bases, and 15 bases lay in between. The CDR3 totals 18 residues. The CDR3 sequence: CASSLAGRVDTYNSPLHF. The CDR3 nucleotides read TGCGCCAGCAGCTTGGCCGGAAGGGTGGATACCTATAATTCACCCCTCCACTTT.

Points on this clone: A junction end diverges from the germline sequence, so it may reflect a read error. J is TRBJ1-3 and V is TRBV4-2, with unresolved D. The germline V gene encodes CDR1 LGHNA and CDR2 YNFKEQ. This CDR3 has 15 residues. CDR3 loop: CASSQAAASGNTTYF. CDR3 DNA: TGTGCCAGCAGCCAAGCGGCGGCCTCTGGAAACACCACATATTTT.

V usage is TRBV7-9 and J usage is TRBJ1-1, with 7 bases identical to TRBD1. This CDR3 spans 12 amino acids. The trim removed 3 bases at V and 11 bases at J, leaving 6 bases unmatched. The germline V gene encodes CDR1 SEHNR and CDR2 FQNEAQ (reference sequence). CDR3 in amino acids: CASSFSQQGAFF. The CDR3 DNA sequence: TGTGCCAGCAGCTTTTCACAACAGGGGGCTTTCTTT.

This chain links TRBV4-2 with TRBJ2-7, with 7 bases that match TRBD2. The CDR3 totals 15 residues. V was pared by 0 bases and J by 4 bases, with 6 bases of the junction left unmatched. Germline loops: CDR1 LGHNA, CDR2 YNFKEQ. CDR3 in amino acids: CASSQDPTSRYEQYF. For the CDR3, the DNA is TGTGCCAGCAGCCAAGATCCGACTAGCCGGTACGAGCAGTACTTC.

The chain employs TRBV19 and TRBJ2-5, with TRBD2 matching 8 bases. This CDR3 region has 13 residues. Germline lookup yields CDR1 LNHDA and CDR2 SQIVND (reference sequence). Here the CDR3 reads CATSGGHGETQYF. CDR3 nucleotide sequence: TGTGCTACCTCGGGGGGGCACGGGGAGACCCAGTACTTC.

This clone was observed a single time. The J gene is TRBJ2-1, the V gene TRBV7-2, with TRBD1 matching over 7 bases. Trimming cost V 7 bases and J 5 bases; bases outside gene matches: 11. CDR1 is SGHTA and CDR2 is FQGNSA in the germline V gene. CDR3 length equals 15 residues. DNA of the CDR3: TGTGCCAGCACCGGTACGGGACAGCACCACAATGAGCAGTTCTTC. It encodes CASTGTGQHHNEQFF.

The CDR3 DNA is TGTGCCAGCAGTAAACAAGCGGGAGGGCTAGGGCAGTACTTC. It is translated as CASSKQAGGLGQYF. The chain has TRBV6-5 and TRBJ2-7; 10 bases match TRBD2. The CDR3 spans 14 residues. V shed 5 bases, J shed 9 bases, and the junction held 10 bases outside the gene matches. CDR1 MNHEY and CDR2 SVGAGI come from the germline V gene.

This clone was picked up one time. The chain joins TRBV28 to TRBJ1-4, with D unresolved. The CDR3 is 15 residues long. Germline V gene data show CDR1 as MDHEN and CDR2 as SYDVKM. Trimming stripped 2 bases from V and 2 bases from J, with 9 bases between. The CDR3 nucleotides read TGTGCCAGCAGTTTAAGAGGGAATACTAATGAAAAACTGTTTTTT. This translates into CASSLRGNTNEKLFF. The full variable domain, rest sourced from reference TRBV28 and TRBJ1-4, is DVKVTQSSRYLVKRTGEKVFLECVQDMDHENMFWYRQDPGLGLRLIYFSYDVKMKEKGDIPEGYSVSREKKERFSLILESASTNQTSMYLCASSLRGNTNEKLFFGSGTQLSVL.

V gene TRBV11-3 combines with J gene TRBJ2-7, with D perhaps matching TRBD2 (6 bases). V was clipped by 5 bases and J by 5 bases, with 16 bases between them. The CDR3 is made up of 14 amino acids. Germline V lookup: CDR1 SGHNT, CDR2 YENEEA. CDR3 nucleotide sequence: TGTGCCAGCAGCCCGGAGGGCCTGGACGACGAGCAGTACTTC. Encoded protein: CASSPEGLDDEQYF.

The chain employs TRBV28 and TRBJ1-2; D remains unclear. V was shortened by 6 bases and J by 4 bases, with 9 bases between the two germline ends. CDR3 length: 12 amino acids. Germline CDR1 MDHEN, CDR2 SYDVKM. In DNA form, the CDR3 reads TGTGCCAGCAGCCCCTCGGTCTATGGCTACACCTTC. Its protein product is CASSPSVYGYTF.

V is TRBV21-1 and J is TRBJ2-7; the table gives TRBD1 as D, unverified against the DNA. TRBV21-1 is recorded as a pseudogene. The CDR3 extends over 14 amino acids. CDR3 in amino acids: CASSNNRSPYEQYF. In DNA form, the CDR3 reads TGTGCCAGCAGCAACAACAGATCCCCCTACGAGCAGTACTTC.

The J gene is TRBJ2-1, the V gene TRBV5-4; a possible D gene is TRBD1 (6 bases). This CDR3 has 11 residues. CDR1 and CDR2 (germline): SGHNT, YYREEE (reference sequence). Deletions cut 6 bases from V and 8 bases from J, with 9 bases between. CDR3: CASMGAHEQFF. The CDR3 DNA sequence: TGTGCCAGCATGGGGGCCCATGAGCAGTTCTTC. The full variable domain, its missing parts supplied by reference TRBV5-4 and TRBJ2-1, is ETGVTQSPTHLIKTRGQQVTLRCSSQSGHNTVSWYQQALGQGPQFIFQYYREEENGRGNFPPRFSGLQFPNYSSELNVNALELDDSALYLCASMGAHEQFFGPGTRLTVL.

This rearrangement joins TRBV2 to TRBJ2-3; 7 bases match TRBD2. Germline CDR1 is SNHLY and CDR2 is FYNNEI. The V segment lost 3 bases and the J segment 2 bases; nucleotides outside the gene matches: 2. The CDR3 is made up of 14 amino acids. Written as DNA, the CDR3 is TGTGCCAGCAGTGAGGGGGACTACACAGATACGCAGTATTTT. This sequence encodes CASSEGDYTDTQYF.

For this clone: Germline is not matched at one junction end, which may reflect a read error. This chain uses TRBV20-1 with TRBJ1-1; D ambiguous. CDR1 and CDR2 from the germline V gene are DFQATT and SNEGSKA (reference sequence). The CDR3 has 11 residues. Here the CDR3 reads CSARLNTEAFF. The DNA for the CDR3 is TGCAGTGCTAGACTGAATACTGAAGCTTTCTTT.

This clone was counted a few times. The J gene is TRBJ2-7, the V gene TRBV28, with 12 bases lining up with TRBD2. Trimming at V came to 0 bases and at J to 7 bases, leaving 10 bases not matched to a gene. This CDR3 region has 17 residues. The germline V gene encodes CDR1 MDHEN and CDR2 SYDVKM. The CDR3 DNA is TGTGCCAGCAGTTTATGGGTCCTAGCGGGAGGGCCGGGGGAGCAGTACTTC. Translation: CASSLWVLAGGPGEQYF.

The chain is built from TRBV29-1 and TRBJ2-7; 9 bases map to TRBD1. The ends lost 2 bases at V and 6 bases at J; junction bases unmatched: 5. This CDR3 has 13 amino acids. The V gene's germline CDR1 is SQVTM and CDR2 ANQGSEA. The CDR3 is CSVEPDRGAEQYF. DNA for the CDR3: TGCAGCGTTGAACCGGACAGGGGAGCCGAGCAGTACTTC.

The chain couples TRBV28 to TRBJ2-7, with 15 bases that match TRBD2. This CDR3 contains 16 residues. Trimming took 9 bases from V and 3 from J; bases not matched to a gene: 9. Germline assignment: CDR1 MDHEN and CDR2 SYDVKM. CDR3 amino acids: CASGLAGGLGNYEQYF. DNA of the CDR3: TGTGCCAGTGGACTAGCGGGAGGGCTGGGTAACTACGAGCAGTACTTC.

The rearrangement links TRBV9 to TRBJ2-5; D not certain. V lost 4 bases and J lost 5, with 18 bases in between. Germline CDR1 SGDLS, CDR2 YYNGEE. This CDR3 has 15 residues. The CDR3 spells CASSPLGSIRETQYF. Written as DNA, the CDR3 is TGTGCCAGCAGCCCCCTGGGGTCCATTAGGGAGACCCAGTACTTC.

The genes are TRBV5-4 and TRBJ2-5, with TRBD1 matching 8 bases. The V gene end was trimmed by 4 bases and the J gene end by 4 bases; junction bases not matched to a gene: 15. The CDR3 is made up of 17 amino acids. CDR1 and CDR2 (germline): SGHNT, YYREEE (reference sequence). CDR3 sequence: CASSAGQGFIVGETQYF. CDR3 bases: TGTGCCAGCAGCGCCGGACAGGGTTTCATAGTTGGAGAGACCCAGTACTTC.

The chain has TRBV18 and TRBJ1-1; D may be TRBD1 (5 bases). The CDR3 extends over 15 amino acids. Looked up from germline, CDR1 is KGHSH and CDR2 is LQKENI. Trimming left V 4 bases short and J 0 bases short, with 12 bases between. The CDR3 sequence is CASSLSRGVNTEAFF. CDR3 nucleotides: TGTGCCAGCTCACTCTCTCGGGGGGTGAACACTGAAGCTTTCTTT. Combining the CDR3 with reference TRBV18 and TRBJ1-1 gives the whole variable domain NAGVMQNPRHLVRRRGQEARLRCSPMKGHSHVYWYRQLPEEGLKFMVYLQKENIIDESGMPKERFSAEFPKEGPSILRIQQVVRGDSAAYFCASSLSRGVNTEAFFGQGTRLTVV.

The V call is TRBV4-2, the J call TRBJ2-7, with 8 bases that match TRBD1. CDR3 length: 15 amino acids. The junction had 5 bases not matched to a gene; V was cut back by 0 bases and J by 4 bases. Looked up from germline, CDR1 is LGHNA and CDR2 is YNFKEQ. CDR3 sequence: CASSQDGQGGYEQYF. DNA of the CDR3: TGTGCCAGCAGCCAAGACGGACAGGGTGGTTACGAGCAGTACTTC.

The chain recombines TRBV7-6 with TRBJ2-5; 10 nucleotides agree with TRBD1. Germline V gene sequence: CDR1 SGHVS, CDR2 FNYEAQ. V lost 5 bases and J lost 4; bases outside the gene matches: 16. This CDR3 contains 18 residues. The CDR3 spells CASSPRQGALFIGETQYF. The CDR3 DNA sequence: TGTGCCAGCAGCCCCCGACAGGGGGCGCTTTTTATCGGAGAGACCCAGTACTTC.

This chain joins TRBV19 and TRBJ2-2, with 9 bases matching TRBD2. V was pared by 5 bases and J by 1 base, with 2 bases of the junction left unmatched. Germline V lookup: CDR1 LNHDA, CDR2 SQIVND (reference sequence). The CDR3 is made up of 15 amino acids. Here the CDR3 reads CASSLSGGNTGELFF. The CDR3 DNA follows: TGTGCCAGTAGTCTTAGCGGGGGGAACACCGGGGAGCTGTTTTTT.